The 7 T cell receptor beta chains in this list originate from one sample, sequenced in a study of early T cells in non-severe SARS-CoV-2 infection. TCRdb re-derived calls from the 5' RACE reads in MiXCR, one entry per CDR3 protein. The repertoire includes about 77,000 distinct CDR3 sequences, about 16% of them detected once, and 2.9% sits in the top ten. The material sequenced was whole blood. The receptors originated from an adult who was a healthcare worker with PCR-confirmed SARS-CoV-2 infection or an uninfected control (not recorded which).

This clonotype was detected many times. The chain employs TRBV18 and TRBJ1-1; D unclear. CDR1 is KGHSH and CDR2 is LQKENI in the germline V gene. The length of the CDR3 is 14 residues. The V end lost 0 bases, the J end lost 1 base, and 6 bases lay between the germline ends. CDR3 residues: CASSPPGGNTEAFF. The CDR3 coding sequence is TGTGCCAGCTCACCACCCGGTGGGAACACTGAAGCTTTCTTT.

This clonotype was observed a few times. The J gene is TRBJ1-2, the V gene TRBV15; weak D call: TRBD1 (5 bases). This CDR3 has 13 residues. Germline CDR1 LNHNV, CDR2 YYDKDF (reference sequence). Trimming pared 3 bases from V and 3 bases from J, leaving 8 bases between. CDR3 in DNA: TGTGCCACCAGCAGGGGGCTAGACTATGGCTACACCTTC. Its translation: CATSRGLDYGYTF.

The V and J genes are TRBV12-5 and TRBJ2-7, with TRBD1 matching over 7 bases. The ends lost 7 bases at V and 5 bases at J; junction bases unmatched: 14. The V gene's germline CDR1 is LGHNT and CDR2 FRNRAP. This CDR3 has 15 amino acids. Here the CDR3 DNA reads TGTGCTAGTGCCTCAGACAGGGACGGTTCCCACGAGCAGTACTTC. It yields the protein CASASDRDGSHEQYF. The full variable domain, with the rest looked up from reference TRBV12-5 and TRBJ2-7, is DARVTQTPRHKVTEMGQEVTMRCQPILGHNTVFWYRQTMMQGLELLAYFRNRAPLDDSGMPKDRFSAEMPDATLATLKIQPSEPRDSAVYFCASASDRDGSHEQYFGPGTRLTVT.

The chain joins TRBV10-2 to TRBJ2-1; D unresolved. The V end lost 6 bases, the J end lost 10 bases, and 10 bases lay between the germline ends. The CDR3 consists of 11 residues. Germline V gene lookup returns CDR1 WSHSY and CDR2 SAAADI. The CDR3 loop is CASSPLGEQFF. CDR3 coding DNA: TGCGCCAGCAGCCCGTTAGGAGAGCAGTTCTTC.

In its sample, this clonotype was seen a few times. This chain links TRBV3-1 with TRBJ1-4; D gene ambiguous. Trimming took 4 bases from V and 4 from J, leaving 7 bases between them. There are 13 residues in the CDR3. Germline loops: CDR1 LGHDT, CDR2 YNNKEL (reference sequence). Written as DNA, the CDR3 is TGTGCCAGCAGCCCCGGGCTTAATGAAAAACTGTTTTTT. It encodes CASSPGLNEKLFF.

The J gene is TRBJ2-3, the V gene TRBV12-3 or TRBV12-4; 7 bases agree with TRBD2. The CDR3 is made up of 16 amino acids. The ends lost 5 bases at V and 6 bases at J; junction bases unmatched: 14. The chain's CDR3 is CASSPRLAVLGDTQYF. The CDR3 DNA sequence: TGTGCCAGCAGTCCCCGACTAGCTGTTCTTGGGGATACGCAGTATTTT.

This clonotype has ten or more counts. The rearrangement joins TRBV28 to TRBJ2-1; TRBD1 matches 11 bases. Germline V gives CDR1 MDHEN, CDR2 SYDVKM. The CDR3 runs to 14 residues. The V segment lost 6 bases and the J segment 10 bases; nucleotides outside the gene matches: 8. The CDR3 DNA sequence: TGTGCCAGCAGCAGGACAGGGGGCCGGGAAGAGCAGTTCTTC. Its protein product is CASSRTGGREEQFF.